Listed here are 20 T cell receptor beta chains from one sample, sequenced in a study of T cell responses to AZD1222 COVID-19 vaccine. Data came from immunoSEQ multiplex PCR; TCRdb stores just in-frame clones and leaves some out. The table includes 140,000 to 150,000 clones, 80% to 90% detected once. The specimen was peripheral blood, collected on day 0 of AZD1222 vaccination. Source of these receptors: an adult in good health.

This chain's CDR3 is CAWSSNSDTQYF. CDR3 bases: TGTGCCTGGAGTTCTAATTCAGATACGCAGTATTTT. The chain recombines TRBV30 with TRBJ2-3; D is undetermined. Trimming pared 2 bases from V and 4 bases from J, leaving 7 bases between. The CDR3 length is 12 residues. Germline CDR1 is GTSNPN and CDR2 is SVGIG (reference sequence). Full variable domain (rest looked up from reference TRBV30 and TRBJ2-3): SQTIHQWPATLVQPVGSPLSLECTVEGTSNPNLYWYRQAAGRGLQLLFYSVGIGQISSEVPQNLSASRPQDRQFILSSKKLLLSDSGFYLCAWSSNSDTQYFGPGTRLTVL.

The rearrangement joins TRBV19 to TRBJ2-7; 7 bases match TRBD1. V lost 8 bases, J lost 0 bases, and 7 bases stayed unmatched. Germline loops: CDR1 LNHDA, CDR2 SQIVND (reference sequence). The CDR3 has 14 residues. In DNA, the CDR3 is TGTGCCAGTGCCGGGACAGCCGCCTCCTACGAGCAGTACTTC. It encodes CASAGTAASYEQYF.

This sequence joins TRBV4-1 and TRBJ2-2; the D call may be TRBD1 or TRBD2 (5 bases each). The CDR3 runs 19 residues. Per germline, CDR1 MGHRA and CDR2 YSYEKL. Trimming cost V 1 base and J 6 bases, with 24 bases left between them. The CDR3 region has the DNA TGCGCCAGCAGCCAAGGACAGATTAGGGAAGGATTGAGGGCCGGGGAGCTGTTTTTT. Translation: CASSQGQIREGLRAGELFF.

The V call is TRBV28, the J call TRBJ2-2, with 9 bases identical to TRBD1. The V and J ends lost 4 bases and 6 bases, in that order; junction bases with no gene match: 6. CDR3 length equals 15 residues. The germline CDR1 and CDR2 sequences are MDHEN and SYDVKM. The CDR3 here is CASSSGQGSAGELFF. The CDR3 region has the DNA TGTGCCAGCAGTTCCGGACAGGGGTCCGCCGGGGAGCTGTTTTTT.

The J gene is TRBJ1-3, the V gene TRBV4-1; the D is unclear. The germline CDR1 and CDR2 sequences are MGHRA and YSYEKL. V lost 1 base and J lost 0, with 10 bases in between. The CDR3 length is 16 residues. The CDR3 sequence: CASSQGPVYSGNTIYF. The CDR3 DNA is TGCGCCAGCAGCCAAGGGCCAGTCTACTCTGGAAACACCATATATTTT.

Written as DNA, the CDR3 is TGTGCCAGCAGTTACGGGGGGGGCAATAGCTCCTATAATTCACCCCTCCACTTT. This sequence encodes CASSYGGGNSSYNSPLHF. The chain employs TRBV6-2 or TRBV6-3 and TRBJ1-6; perhaps TRBD1 as D (6 bases). The germline gives CDR1 MNHEY, CDR2 SVGEGT. Trimming cost V 2 bases and J 0 bases, with 14 bases left between them. The CDR3 extends over 18 amino acids.

The chain has TRBV10-3 and TRBJ1-6, with D possibly being TRBD1 (6 bases). CDR3 length: 14 residues. Germline CDR1 and CDR2: ENHRY and SYGVKD. With 7 bases removed from V and 6 bases from J, the gap between germline ends came to 13 bases. This CDR3 reads CAINPGDTNSPLHF. Here the CDR3 DNA reads TGTGCCATCAACCCAGGGGACACTAATTCACCCCTCCACTTT.

This clone was observed once. The rearrangement links TRBV11-2 to TRBJ2-7, with unresolved D. The CDR3 spans 14 residues. V lost 6 bases and J 2 bases, leaving 14 bases between the germline ends. Germline CDR1 SGHAT, CDR2 FQNNGV. This chain's CDR3 is CASSPLGNTYEQYF. The CDR3 DNA sequence: TGTGCCAGCAGTCCGCTGGGGAACACCTACGAGCAGTACTTC. Looking up the rest from reference TRBV11-2 and TRBJ2-7 gives the full variable domain: EAGVAQSPRYKIIEKRQSVAFWCNPISGHATLYWYQQILGQGPKLLIQFQNNGVVDDSQLPKDRFSAERLKGVDSTLKIQPAKLEDSAVYLCASSPLGNTYEQYFGPGTRLTVT.

V and J are TRBV2 and TRBJ2-7, with 8 bases matching TRBD1. J was trimmed by 4 bases and V by 3 bases; bases with no gene match: 5. The germline V gene encodes CDR1 SNHLY and CDR2 FYNNEI. This CDR3 spans 14 amino acids. CDR3 coding DNA: TGTGCCAGCAGTGAGGGGACAGGAGATTACGAGCAGTACTTC. Translating gives CASSEGTGDYEQYF.

There are a few counts of this clone. The DNA for the CDR3 is TGTGCCAGCAGCCCCGGACTAGCGTGGTTGAGCCAGTACTTC. Encoded protein: CASSPGLAWLSQYF. The chain employs TRBV7-9 and TRBJ2-5; TRBD2 agrees at 9 bases. V was clipped by 5 bases and J by 10 bases; unmatched bases: 11. Germline V CDR1 and CDR2: SEHNR, FQNEAQ (reference sequence). The CDR3 has 14 residues.

This clone was found once. The chain couples TRBV6-5 to TRBJ1-1; D not resolved. This CDR3 contains 14 residues. The V and J ends lost 3 bases and 0 bases respectively, with 8 bases between them. Per the germline V gene, CDR1 is MNHEY and CDR2 is SVGAGI. The CDR3 loop reads CASSYFGMNTEAFF. The CDR3 DNA reads as TGTGCCAGCAGTTATTTTGGTATGAACACTGAAGCTTTCTTT.

The chain recombines TRBV5-1 with TRBJ2-1; perhaps D is TRBD1 or TRBD2 (5 bases each). CDR3 length: 14 residues. Trimming removed 7 bases from V and 3 bases from J, with 14 bases in between. Germline V lookup: CDR1 SGHRS, CDR2 YFSETQ. The CDR3 DNA is TGCGCCAGCCAATCTCCGGGGCTCTACAATGAGCAGTTCTTC. This codes for CASQSPGLYNEQFF.

This chain joins TRBV3-1 (or the pseudogene TRBV3-2) and TRBJ1-4, with 8 bases identical to TRBD1. Germline CDR1 and CDR2: LGHDT and YNNKEL (reference sequence). V shed 4 bases and J 0 bases; nucleotides not matched to a gene: 1. This CDR3 has 15 residues. The CDR3 sequence is CASSPQGATNEKLFF. The CDR3, as DNA: TGTGCCAGCAGCCCACAGGGGGCAACTAATGAAAAACTGTTTTTT.

CDR3 in amino acids: CASENTEAFF. The CDR3 DNA follows: TGTGCCAGCGAGAACACTGAAGCTTTCTTT. V and J are TRBV7-9 and TRBJ1-1; D is ambiguous. The CDR3 length is 10 residues. In germline, CDR1 is SEHNR, CDR2 FQNEAQ (reference sequence). Trimming left V 8 bases short and J 1 base short, with 2 bases between.

This clone has just one count. This chain uses TRBV15 with TRBJ2-2, with D unresolved. Germline loops: CDR1 LNHNV, CDR2 YYDKDF (reference sequence). With 0 bases removed from V and 0 bases from J, the gap between germline ends came to 14 bases. The CDR3 runs to 18 residues. The CDR3 DNA reads as TGTGCCACCAGCAGAGATCAGTACGACGTGGCGAACACCGGGGAGCTGTTTTTT. Its protein product is CATSRDQYDVANTGELFF.

The CDR3 loop reads CASGAGAPGFFEAFF. Written as DNA, the CDR3 is TGTGCCAGCGGAGCAGGGGCCCCAGGGTTTTTTGAGGCTTTCTTT. The V call is TRBV2, the J call TRBJ1-1, with TRBD1 as a possible D gene (6 bases). Germline CDR1 is SNHLY and CDR2 is FYNNEI. The CDR3 totals 15 residues. Trimming removed 8 bases at V and 11 bases at J, with 27 bases between.

The rearrangement uses TRBV27 and TRBJ2-7, with 8 bases identical to TRBD1. CDR3 length: 14 amino acids. CDR1 and CDR2 from the germline V gene are MNHEY and SMNVEV (reference sequence). V lost 5 bases and J lost 7; bases outside the gene matches: 10. The CDR3 DNA reads as TGTGCCAGCAGTCCATCAGGGGGCGCGGGGGAGCAGTACTTC. Amino acid sequence: CASSPSGGAGEQYF.

The CDR3 sequence is CASSLEVVTWVTLLNQPQHF. In nucleotides, the CDR3 is TGTGCCAGCAGCTTAGAGGTAGTCACATGGGTTACGTTACTCAATCAGCCCCAGCATTTT. This chain connects TRBV7-6 to TRBJ1-5; D is unclear. From germline, CDR1 is SGHVS and CDR2 FNYEAQ. Trimming took off 1 base at V and 3 bases at J, with 25 bases between the two ends. This CDR3 region has 20 residues.

The chain joins TRBV21-1 to TRBJ2-3. TRBV21-1 represents a pseudogene. CDR3 length: 16 residues. This CDR3 reads CASSSKPQTRTDTQYF. The DNA for the CDR3 is TGTGCCAGCAGCTCCAAGCCCCAGACCCGCACAGATACGCAGTATTTT.

This chain connects TRBV5-1 to TRBJ2-2; a possible D gene is TRBD2 (6 bases). CDR1 is SGHRS, CDR2 YFSETQ, per germline. The V gene lost 0 bases and the J gene lost 0 bases, with 9 bases spanning the gap. The CDR3 consists of 16 residues. CDR3 sequence: CASSLDPGANTGELFF. Here the CDR3 DNA reads TGCGCCAGCAGCTTGGATCCGGGAGCGAACACCGGGGAGCTGTTTTTT.